The rows below give T cell receptor beta chains drawn from one sample of a study of blood T cells in healthy people across ages. One entry per CDR3 protein results from TCRdb running MiXCR on the 5' RACE reads. The sample contains 750,000 to 1,000,000 distinct CDR3 sequences, about 28% of which appear only once. These records were also assigned to another study, of T cells of mothers and their children.

The specimen sequenced was blood. The receptors stem from a woman aged 40 to 50 in good health. The CDR3 runs from the conserved cysteine through the conserved F or W. Each record gives: D gene, V gene, clone size, J gene, CDR3 length, CDR3 protein, CDR3 DNA. D genes are given only for firm matches. The size entry is marked missing in some rows and otherwise reads once, few, many or a size class.

-	TRBV19	many	TRBJ2-1	15	CASSIEMGRYNEQFF	TGTGCCAGTAGTATAGAAATGGGTCGTTACAATGAGCAGTTCTTC
TRBD1	TRBV5-1	few	TRBJ2-5	15	CASSLSGTGVETQYF	TGCGCCAGCAGCTTGAGCGGGACAGGGGTCGAGACCCAGTACTTC
-	TRBV12-3/TRBV12-4	once	TRBJ1-2	12	CASSFGEWGYTF	TGTGCCAGCAGTTTTGGGGAGTGGGGCTACACCTTC
TRBD1	TRBV7-3	many	TRBJ2-1	15	CASSAAGQGFNEQFF	TGTGCCAGCAGCGCCGCGGGACAGGGGTTCAATGAGCAGTTCTTC
-	TRBV24-1	-	TRBJ2-1	14	CATSDSGDYNEQFF	TGTGCCACCAGTGACTCCGGTGACTACAATGAGCAGTTCTTC
-	TRBV20-1	many	TRBJ2-7	14	CSARKIDSTYEQYF	TGCAGTGCTAGAAAAATCGACAGTACCTACGAGCAGTACTTC
TRBD1	TRBV20-1	-	TRBJ2-7	12	CSASRGLYEQYF	TGCAGTGCTAGTAGGGGGCTCTACGAGCAGTACTTC
-	TRBV7-2	-	TRBJ2-7	13	CASSLRGFAEQYF	TGTGCCAGCAGCTTACGAGGGTTCGCCGAGCAGTACTTC
-	TRBV20-1	-	TRBJ1-2	12	CSAQTECEGYTF	TGCAGTGCTCAGACAGAGTGCGAGGGCTACACCTTC
-	TRBV29-1	many	TRBJ2-7	13	CSVGTHNPYEQYF	TGCAGCGTTGGCACACATAACCCCTACGAGCAGTACTTC
TRBD1	TRBV6-5	many	TRBJ2-1	15	CASRTTGGLYNEQFF	TGTGCCAGCAGAACGACAGGGGGTCTCTACAATGAGCAGTTCTTC
-	TRBV20-1	-	TRBJ1-4	15	CSARRQETSNEKLFF	TGCAGTGCTCGGCGACAGGAGACCTCTAATGAAAAACTGTTTTTT
TRBD2	TRBV7-3	-	TRBJ2-1	15	CASSMAVAGGDERFF	TGTGCCAGCAGCATGGCAGTAGCGGGGGGGGATGAGCGGTTCTTC
-	TRBV3-1	many	TRBJ2-7	14	CAKSGGTVSYEQYF	TGTGCCAAGAGCGGAGGGACAGTCTCCTACGAGCAGTACTTC
TRBD2	TRBV7-9	once	TRBJ2-1	17	CASSPRGLADSYNEQFF	TGTGCCAGCAGCCCCCGGGGACTAGCGGACTCCTACAATGAGCAGTTCTTC
-	TRBV2	-	TRBJ1-4	15	CASSDEGVSNEKLFF	TGTGCCAGCAGTGATGAGGGGGTTTCTAATGAAAAACTGTTTTTT
-	TRBV9	-	TRBJ2-1	14	CASSVAALYNEQFF	TGTGCCAGCAGCGTAGCGGCCCTCTACAATGAGCAGTTCTTC
-	TRBV7-9	-	TRBJ2-7	15	CASSRTDSLSYEQYF	TGTGCCAGCAGCCGGACAGATTCCTTATCCTACGAGCAGTACTTC
TRBD1	TRBV3-1	-	TRBJ1-2	15	CASSQNDRANYGYTF	TGTGCCAGCAGCCAGAACGACAGGGCGAACTATGGCTACACCTTC
-	TRBV21-1	few	TRBJ2-7	14	CASSKAPQTYEQYF	TGTGCCAGCAGCAAAGCGCCTCAGACCTACGAGCAGTACTTC
TRBD1	TRBV6-2/TRBV6-3	many	TRBJ2-4	13	CASRTGDRVVQYF	TGTGCCAGCAGAACGGGGGACAGGGTGGTTCAGTACTTC
-	TRBV3-1	many	TRBJ2-3	14	CASSPQVATDTQYF	TGTGCCAGCAGCCCACAGGTGGCCACAGATACGCAGTATTTT